This T cell receptor beta chain was retrieved from a study of shared clonotypes between healthy human individuals. Across the whole study: Contributing individuals were a couple of females and a few males aged 18 to 49. For every donor, three CD4 naive, three CD4 memory, two CD8 naive and one CD8 memory plates were used.

Assay used: immunoSEQ multiplex PCR; TCRdb lists only in-frame clones, some missing. The sample gives 1 million to 1.2 million clones, approximately 77% of which show up once; 0.89% is in the top ten. This TCR was sampled from a man aged 18 to 29 in good health. Some clones in this sample may be carry-over from other donors' samples. Material: memory CD4+ T cells from PBMCs. Documented subset: CD45RA-negative fraction.

The CDR3 reads CASRTRRGADTQYF. CDR3 nucleotides: TGTGCCAGCAGGACCAGGCGGGGGGCAGATACGCAGTATTTT. The chain carries TRBV25-1 and TRBJ2-3; 8 nucleotides line up with TRBD2. The CDR3 totals 14 residues. Germline assignment: CDR1 MGHDK and CDR2 SYGVNS. Germline trimming cut 6 bases from V and 4 bases from J; bases unmatched to any gene: 6.